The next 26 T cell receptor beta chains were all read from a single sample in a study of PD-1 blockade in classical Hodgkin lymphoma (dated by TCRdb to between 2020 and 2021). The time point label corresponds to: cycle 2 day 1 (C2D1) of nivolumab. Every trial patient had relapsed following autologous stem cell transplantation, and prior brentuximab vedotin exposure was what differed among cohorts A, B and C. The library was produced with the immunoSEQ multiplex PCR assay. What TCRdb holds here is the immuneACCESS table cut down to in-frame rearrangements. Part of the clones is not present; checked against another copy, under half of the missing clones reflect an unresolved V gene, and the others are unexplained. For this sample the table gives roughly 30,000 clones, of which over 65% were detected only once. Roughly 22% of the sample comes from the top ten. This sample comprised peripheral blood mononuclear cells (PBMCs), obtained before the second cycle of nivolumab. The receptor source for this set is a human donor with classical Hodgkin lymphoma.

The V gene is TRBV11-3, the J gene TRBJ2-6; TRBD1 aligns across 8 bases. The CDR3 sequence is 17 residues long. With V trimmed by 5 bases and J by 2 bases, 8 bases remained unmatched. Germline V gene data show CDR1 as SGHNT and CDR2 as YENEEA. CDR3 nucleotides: TGTGCCAGCAGCCACGGACAGGGTTCGGCTGGGGCCAACGTCCTGACTTTC. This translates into CASSHGQGSAGANVLTF. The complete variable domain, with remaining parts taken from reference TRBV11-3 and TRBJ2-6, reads EAGVVQSPRYKIIEKKQPVAFWCNPISGHNTLYWYLQNLGQGPELLIRYENEEAVDDSQLPKDRFSAERLKGVDSTLKIQPAELGDSAVYLCASSHGQGSAGANVLTFGAGSRLTVL.

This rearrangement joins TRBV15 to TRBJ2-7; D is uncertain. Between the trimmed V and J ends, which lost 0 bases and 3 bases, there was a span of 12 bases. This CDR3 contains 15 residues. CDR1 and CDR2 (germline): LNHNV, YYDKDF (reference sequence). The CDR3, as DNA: TGTGCCACCAGCAGAGATCGGTCGCAGTACTACGAGCAGTACTTC. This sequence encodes CATSRDRSQYYEQYF.

CDR3 region: CASSLGQGGWGEQFF. CDR3 nucleotides: TGTGCCAGCAGCTTAGGACAGGGTGGTTGGGGTGAGCAGTTCTTC. The chain combines TRBV7-9 with TRBJ2-1; 7 nucleotides match TRBD1. Per germline, CDR1 SEHNR and CDR2 FQNEAQ (reference sequence). Losses at the gene ends were 1 base for V and 9 bases for J; bases not matched to a gene: 9. The CDR3 sequence is 15 residues long.

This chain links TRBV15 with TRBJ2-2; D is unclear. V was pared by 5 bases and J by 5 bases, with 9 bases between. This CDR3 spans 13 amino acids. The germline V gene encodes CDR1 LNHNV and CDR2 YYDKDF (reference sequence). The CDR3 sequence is CATSSGRTGELFF. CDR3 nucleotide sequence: TGTGCCACCAGCTCAGGACGGACCGGGGAGCTGTTTTTT.

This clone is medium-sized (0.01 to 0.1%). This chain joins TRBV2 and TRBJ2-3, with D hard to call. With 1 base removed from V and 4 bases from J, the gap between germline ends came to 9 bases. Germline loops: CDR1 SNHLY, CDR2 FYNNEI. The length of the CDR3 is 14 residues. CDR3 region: CASSEERLADTQYF. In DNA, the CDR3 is TGTGCCAGCAGTGAAGAACGCCTGGCAGATACGCAGTATTTT.

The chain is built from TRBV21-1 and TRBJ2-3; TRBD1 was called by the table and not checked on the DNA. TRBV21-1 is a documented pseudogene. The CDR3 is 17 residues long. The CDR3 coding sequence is TGTGCCAGCAGCAACACAACCGGGACACGGGACAGAAATACGCAGTATTTT. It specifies CASSNTTGTRDRNTQYF.

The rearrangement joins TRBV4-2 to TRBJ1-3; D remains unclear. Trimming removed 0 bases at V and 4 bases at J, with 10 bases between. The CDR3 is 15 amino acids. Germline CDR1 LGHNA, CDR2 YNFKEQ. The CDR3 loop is CASSQDAPEGNTIYF. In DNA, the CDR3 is TGTGCCAGCAGCCAAGACGCGCCCGAAGGAAACACCATATATTTT.

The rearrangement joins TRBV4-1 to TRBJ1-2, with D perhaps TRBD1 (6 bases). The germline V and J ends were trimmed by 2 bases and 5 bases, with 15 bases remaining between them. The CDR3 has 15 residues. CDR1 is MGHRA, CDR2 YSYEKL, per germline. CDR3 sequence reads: CASSQPLQGFYGYTF. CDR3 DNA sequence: TGCGCCAGCAGCCAACCCCTACAGGGTTTTTATGGCTACACCTTC.

CDR3 sequence: CASASDSSSYEQYF. The CDR3, as DNA: TGTGCCAGCGCCTCGGATTCCAGCTCCTACGAGCAGTACTTC. The chain carries TRBV6-5 and TRBJ2-5; no reliable D call. The DNA matches TRBJ2-7 better at its end, which makes the J call doubtful. The CDR3 extends over 14 amino acids. Germline V lookup: CDR1 MNHEY, CDR2 SVGAGI.

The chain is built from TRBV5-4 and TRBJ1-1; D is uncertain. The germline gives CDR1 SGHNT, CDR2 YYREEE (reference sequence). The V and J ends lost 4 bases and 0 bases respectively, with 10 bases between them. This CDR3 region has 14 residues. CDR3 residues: CASSPIGVNTEAFF. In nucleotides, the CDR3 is TGTGCCAGCAGCCCTATCGGGGTGAACACTGAAGCTTTCTTT.

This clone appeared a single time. CDR3 loop: CASSNTGIFQPQHF. In DNA, the CDR3 is TGTGCCAGCAGCAACACAGGGATTTTTCAGCCCCAGCATTTT. This chain connects TRBV7-9 to TRBJ1-5; perhaps TRBD1 as D (6 bases). V lost 5 bases and J 6 bases, leaving 14 bases between the germline ends. The V gene's germline CDR1 is SEHNR and CDR2 FQNEAQ (reference sequence). This CDR3 is 14 amino acids long.

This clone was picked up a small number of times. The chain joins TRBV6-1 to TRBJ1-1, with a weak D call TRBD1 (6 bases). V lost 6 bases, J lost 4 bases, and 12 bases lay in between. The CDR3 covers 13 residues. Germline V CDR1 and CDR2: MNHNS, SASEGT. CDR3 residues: CASSPEQGTEAFF. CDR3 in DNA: TGTGCCAGCAGCCCTGAACAGGGCACTGAAGCTTTCTTT.

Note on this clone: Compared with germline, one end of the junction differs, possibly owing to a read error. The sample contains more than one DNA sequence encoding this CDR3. The CDR3 is CASTGGLVWTEAFF. The CDR3 coding sequence is TGCGCCAGCACGGGGGGGTTAGTTTGGACTGAAGCTTTCTTT. This chain links TRBV6-6 with TRBJ1-1, with D possibly being TRBD1 (5 bases). The CDR3 is made up of 14 amino acids. Germline assignment: CDR1 MNHNY and CDR2 SVGAGI (reference sequence).

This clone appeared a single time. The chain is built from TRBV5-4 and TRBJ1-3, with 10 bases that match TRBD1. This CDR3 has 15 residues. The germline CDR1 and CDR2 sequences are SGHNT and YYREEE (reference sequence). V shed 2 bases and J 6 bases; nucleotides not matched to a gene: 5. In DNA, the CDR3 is TGTGCCAGCAGCTTTCCCGGGACAGGGGTAAACACCATATATTTT. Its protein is CASSFPGTGVNTIYF.

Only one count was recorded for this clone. CDR3 sequence: CASSVDGTVGNTIYF. DNA of the CDR3: TGTGCCAGCAGCGTAGACGGGACAGTTGGAAACACCATATATTTT. This rearrangement joins TRBV9 to TRBJ1-3, with 7 bases fitting TRBD1. J gave up 3 bases and V 0 bases, and 3 bases lay outside the gene matches. The V gene's germline CDR1 is SGDLS and CDR2 YYNGEE. The CDR3 covers 15 residues.

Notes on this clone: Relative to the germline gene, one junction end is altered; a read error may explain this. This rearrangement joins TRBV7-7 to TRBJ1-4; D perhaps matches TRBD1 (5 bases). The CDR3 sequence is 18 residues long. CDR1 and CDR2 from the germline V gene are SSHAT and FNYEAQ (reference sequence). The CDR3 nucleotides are TGTGCTAGCAGCTTCTTGGGACCCGGCAAAACCTTTCATGAAAAACTGTTTTTT. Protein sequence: CASSFLGPGKTFHEKLFF.

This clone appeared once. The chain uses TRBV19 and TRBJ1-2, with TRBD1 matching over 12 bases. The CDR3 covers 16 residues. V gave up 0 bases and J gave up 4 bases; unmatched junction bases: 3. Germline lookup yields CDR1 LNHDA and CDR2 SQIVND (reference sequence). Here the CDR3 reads CASSIDGTGGGYGYTF. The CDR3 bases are TGTGCCAGTAGTATAGATGGGACAGGGGGCGGCTATGGCTACACCTTC.

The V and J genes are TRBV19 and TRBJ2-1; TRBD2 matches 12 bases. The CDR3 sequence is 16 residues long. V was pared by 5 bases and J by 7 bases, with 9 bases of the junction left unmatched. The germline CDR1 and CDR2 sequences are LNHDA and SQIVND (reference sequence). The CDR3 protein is CASSGLAGGPGNEQFF. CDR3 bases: TGTGCCAGTAGTGGGCTAGCGGGAGGGCCTGGGAATGAGCAGTTCTTC.

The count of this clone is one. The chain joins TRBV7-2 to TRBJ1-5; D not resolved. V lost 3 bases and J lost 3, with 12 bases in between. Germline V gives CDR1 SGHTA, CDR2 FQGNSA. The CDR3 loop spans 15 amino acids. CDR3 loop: CASSLGRRSNQPQHF. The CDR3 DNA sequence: TGTGCCAGCAGCTTGGGAAGACGTTCCAATCAGCCCCAGCATTTT.

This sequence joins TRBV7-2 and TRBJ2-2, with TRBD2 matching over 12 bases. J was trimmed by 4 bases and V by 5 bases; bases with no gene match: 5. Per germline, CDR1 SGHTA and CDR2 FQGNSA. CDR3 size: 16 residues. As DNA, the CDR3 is TGTGCCAGCAGCACCTCGACTAGCGGGGGCACCGGGGAGCTGTTTTTT. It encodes CASSTSTSGGTGELFF. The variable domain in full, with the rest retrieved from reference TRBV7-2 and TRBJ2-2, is GAGVSQSPSNKVTEKGKDVELRCDPISGHTALYWYRQSLGQGLEFLIYFQGNSAPDKSGLPSDRFSAERTGGSVSTLTIQRTQQEDSAVYLCASSTSTSGGTGELFFGEGSRLTVL.

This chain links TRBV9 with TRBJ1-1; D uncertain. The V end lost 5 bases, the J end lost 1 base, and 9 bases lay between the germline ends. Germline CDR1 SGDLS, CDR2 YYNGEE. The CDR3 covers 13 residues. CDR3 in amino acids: CASSLGTNTEAFF. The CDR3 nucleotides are TGTGCCAGCAGTCTAGGAACGAACACTGAAGCTTTCTTT.

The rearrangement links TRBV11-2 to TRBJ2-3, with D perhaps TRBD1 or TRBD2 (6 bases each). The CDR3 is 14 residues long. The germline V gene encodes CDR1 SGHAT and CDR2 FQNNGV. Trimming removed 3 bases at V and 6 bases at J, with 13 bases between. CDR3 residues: CASSFLLGGDTQYF. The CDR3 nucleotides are TGTGCCAGCAGCTTTCTTCTCGGGGGCGATACGCAGTATTTT.

The CDR3 loop is CASSLSPGTNQPQHF. The CDR3 DNA reads TGTGCCAGCAGCTTGTCCCCAGGGACCAATCAGCCCCAGCATTTT. The chain combines TRBV5-5 with TRBJ1-5; tentative D call: TRBD1 (5 bases). Germline assignment: CDR1 SGHKS and CDR2 YYEKEE (reference sequence). The CDR3 is 15 residues long. Trimming stripped 1 base from V and 3 bases from J, with 11 bases between.

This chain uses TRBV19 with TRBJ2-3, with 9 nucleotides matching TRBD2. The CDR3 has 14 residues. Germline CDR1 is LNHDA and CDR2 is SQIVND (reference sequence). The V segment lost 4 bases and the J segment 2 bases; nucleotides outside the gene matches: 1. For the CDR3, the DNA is TGTGCCAGTAGTAGCGGGAGGGTCACAGATACGCAGTATTTT. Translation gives CASSSGRVTDTQYF.

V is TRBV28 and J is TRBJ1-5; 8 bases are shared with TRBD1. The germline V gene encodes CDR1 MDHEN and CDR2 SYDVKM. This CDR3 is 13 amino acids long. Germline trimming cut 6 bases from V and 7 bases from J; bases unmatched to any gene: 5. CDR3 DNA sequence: TGTGCCAGCAGGGCCCCAGGGGGCCAGCCCCAGCATTTT. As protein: CASRAPGGQPQHF.

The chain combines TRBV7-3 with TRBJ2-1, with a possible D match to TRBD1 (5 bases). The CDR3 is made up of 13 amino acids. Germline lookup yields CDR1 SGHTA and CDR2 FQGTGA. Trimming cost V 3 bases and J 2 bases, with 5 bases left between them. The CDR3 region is CASSLDTYNEQFF. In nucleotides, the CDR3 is TGTGCCAGCAGCTTGGACACCTACAATGAGCAGTTCTTC.